The sequence of this TCR beta chain was determined in a study of blood T cell repertoires in COVID-19. TCRdb's copy holds only in-frame clones and misses some; the assay was immunoSEQ multiplex PCR. The sample yields under 250,000 clones, about 89% seen once. The length of the CDR3 is 17 residues. CDR1 is PRHDT and CDR2 is FYEKMQ in the germline V gene (reference sequence). V lost 4 bases to trimming and J lost 3 bases, with 21 bases between them. Sequencing was carried out using peripheral blood. This sequence originates from a woman between 40 and 50 years old with acute or convalescent COVID-19. V and J are TRBV13 and TRBJ1-2, with D maybe TRBD1 (6 bases). CDR3 amino acids: CASSSEPGTSGDYGYTF. The CDR3 nucleotides read TGTGCCAGCAGCTCCGAACCCGGGACAAGTGGGGACTATGGCTACACCTTC. Together with reference TRBV13 and TRBJ1-2, the CDR3 gives the full variable domain: AAGVIQSPRHLIKEKRETATLKCYPIPRHDTVYWYQQGPGQDPQFLISFYEKMQSDKGSIPDRFSAQQFSDYHSELNMSSLELGDSALYFCASSSEPGTSGDYGYTFGSGTRLTVV.